Listed below are T cell receptor beta chains from one sample, sequenced in a study of T cell responses to AZD1222 COVID-19 vaccine. Clones were read by immunoSEQ multiplex PCR, and TCRdb kept only the in-frame ones, dropping some. This sample carries about 180,000 clones, around 90% of them seen once, and the ten largest clones take roughly 12%. Sequencing was performed on peripheral blood, taken 28 days after the second AZD1222 dose. The receptor source for this set is an adult who received the AZD1222 COVID-19 vaccine. CDR3s include the opening cysteine and the closing phenylalanine or tryptophan. A D gene is named only where the DNA matches it firmly. A clone size is listed for some rows: how often the clone was seen (once, few, many), or a class if it is expanded.

d_call j_call cdr3_length v_call clone_size cdr3_aa cdr3_nt
NA TRBJ1-6 14 TRBV3-1/TRBV3-2 NA CASSQVHYNSPLHF TGTGCCAGCAGCCAAGTTCACTATAATTCACCCCTCCACTTT
NA TRBJ1-2 12 TRBV7-3 NA CASSRGVYGYTF TGTGCCAGCAGCCGGGGAGTATATGGCTACACCTTC
TRBD1 TRBJ1-2 13 TRBV28 NA CASSLGQGVSYTF TGTGCCAGCAGTTTGGGACAGGGGGTGTCCTACACCTTC
NA TRBJ2-6 15 TRBV5-8 NA CASSLRGTGANVLTF TGTGCCAGCAGCTTGCGGGGAACTGGGGCCAACGTCCTGACTTTC
NA TRBJ1-5 14 TRBV28 NA CASSNAGDNQPQHF TGTGCCAGCAGTAATGCCGGGGACAATCAGCCCCAGCATTTT
NA TRBJ1-6 14 TRBV9 NA CASSVGGINSPLHF TGTGCCAGCAGCGTAGGAGGTATAAATTCACCCCTCCACTTT
NA TRBJ1-3 18 TRBV25-1 NA CASKGKPPDGASGNTIYF TGTGCCAGCAAGGGGAAACCACCTGATGGGGCCTCTGGAAACACCATATATTTT
NA TRBJ2-2 13 TRBV7-2 NA CASSLRGSGELFF TGTGCCAGCAGCTTAAGGGGCTCCGGGGAGCTGTTTTTT
TRBD1 TRBJ2-7 15 TRBV5-6 NA CASSLTGGSSYEQYF TGTGCCAGCAGCTTGACAGGGGGAAGCTCCTACGAGCAGTACTTC
NA TRBJ1-2 15 TRBV5-4 NA CASSFGQSPNYGYTF TGTGCCAGCAGCTTCGGCCAGTCGCCTAACTATGGCTACACCTTC
NA TRBJ2-2 15 TRBV6-1 NA CASSEASQGTGELFF TGTGCCAGCAGTGAAGCGTCGCAGGGGACCGGGGAGCTGTTTTTT
NA TRBJ1-5 16 TRBV15 NA CATSPTGWSSYQPQHF TGTGCCACCAGCCCGACAGGTTGGTCTTCGTATCAGCCCCAGCATTTT
NA TRBJ2-3 13 TRBV5-4 NA CASSLRGADTQYF TGTGCCAGCAGCCTCCGAGGGGCAGATACGCAGTATTTT
NA TRBJ1-5 13 TRBV3-1/TRBV3-2 NA CASSQDKLQPQHF TGTGCCAGCAGCCAAGATAAACTGCAGCCCCAGCATTTT
NA TRBJ2-3 14 TRBV28 NA CASSLERSTDTQYF TGTGCCAGCAGTTTAGAGCGGTCCACAGATACGCAGTATTTT
NA TRBJ2-7 13 TRBV3-1/TRBV3-2 few CASSLKGSHEQYF TGTGCCAGCAGCCTGAAGGGGAGCCACGAGCAGTACTTC
NA TRBJ1-6 13 TRBV30 NA CAWSPPGGSPLHF TGTGCCTGGAGTCCCCCAGGAGGTTCACCCCTCCACTTT
NA TRBJ2-7 12 TRBV5-6 NA CASRVGGSEQYF TGTGCCAGCAGGGTAGGCGGTAGCGAGCAGTACTTC
NA TRBJ1-1 13 TRBV12-3/TRBV12-4 NA CASRRQARVEAFF TGTGCCAGCAGGCGTCAAGCGAGAGTTGAAGCTTTCTTT
TRBD1 TRBJ2-1 15 TRBV6-5 few CASSLGTASYNEQFF TGTGCCAGCAGCCTCGGGACAGCCAGCTACAATGAGCAGTTCTTC
NA TRBJ2-4 14 TRBV5-1 NA CASSPGFLENIQYF TGCGCCAGCAGCCCGGGGTTCCTAGAAAACATTCAGTACTTC
NA TRBJ1-3 15 TRBV5-6 NA CASSYPRSSGNTIYF TGTGCCAGCAGTTACCCTCGCTCCTCTGGAAACACCATATATTTT
NA TRBJ2-2 14 TRBV9 few CASSEGGGIRELFF TGTGCCAGCAGCGAGGGTGGGGGGATAAGGGAGCTGTTTTTT
NA TRBJ1-4 12 TRBV7-9 NA CASSFGGEKLFF TGTGCCAGCAGCTTCGGTGGGGAAAAACTGTTTTTT
NA TRBJ1-1 14 TRBV2 NA CASSATGVNTEAFF TGTGCCAGCAGTGCAACCGGGGTAAACACTGAAGCTTTCTTT
NA TRBJ2-2 14 TRBV7-2 once CASSFRLVTGELFF TGTGCCAGCAGCTTCAGACTAGTCACCGGGGAGCTGTTTTTT
TRBD1 TRBJ1-4 15 TRBV4-1 NA CASSQEGTAGGKLFF TGCGCCAGCAGCCAAGAAGGGACAGCGGGCGGAAAACTGTTTTTT
NA TRBJ1-1 14 TRBV30 NA CAWMPGGAQTEAFF TGTGCCTGGATGCCCGGGGGGGCGCAAACTGAAGCTTTCTTT
TRBD2 TRBJ2-2 17 TRBV6-4 NA CASSVELAGEGTGELFF TGTGCCAGCAGTGTTGAACTAGCGGGGGAAGGAACCGGGGAGCTGTTTTTT
NA TRBJ2-7 11 TRBV6-1 NA CASSEALRSYF TGTGCCAGCAGTGAAGCGCTCAGGTCGTACTTC
NA TRBJ1-5 14 TRBV19 NA CASSIPARGQPQHF TGTGCCAGTAGTATCCCAGCGCGCGGTCAGCCCCAGCATTTT
TRBD1 TRBJ2-1 14 TRBV28 once CASSSTGTYNEQFF TGTGCCAGCAGTTCGACAGGGACCTACAATGAGCAGTTCTTC
NA TRBJ2-1 16 TRBV9 NA CASSVGGGLQGDEQFF TGTGCCAGCAGCGTAGGGGGCGGGCTTCAAGGGGATGAGCAGTTCTTC
NA TRBJ2-4 15 TRBV21-1 NA CASSKSEEGKNIQYF TGTGCCAGCAGCAAAAGTGAGGAGGGCAAAAACATTCAGTACTTC
TRBD1 TRBJ1-5 16 TRBV24-1 NA CATSAPGGQGVQPQHF TGTGCCACCAGCGCACCCGGGGGACAGGGGGTTCAGCCCCAGCATTTT
NA TRBJ2-2 15 TRBV27 NA CASSFQSGSTGELFF TGTGCCAGCAGTTTTCAGTCGGGAAGTACCGGGGAGCTGTTTTTT
NA TRBJ1-6 15 TRBV7-9 NA CASKQESSYNSPLHF TGTGCCAGTAAACAGGAAAGCTCCTATAATTCACCCCTCCACTTT
NA TRBJ2-7 13 TRBV6-6 NA CASLRGEAYEQYF TGTGCCAGCCTCAGGGGAGAGGCCTACGAGCAGTACTTC
NA TRBJ2-7 14 TRBV6-5 NA CASSYSIGFAEQYF TGTGCCAGCAGTTACTCGATCGGTTTCGCGGAGCAGTACTTC
TRBD2 TRBJ2-5 16 TRBV5-1 NA CASSLRLAGVQETQYF TGCGCCAGCAGCCTCCGACTAGCGGGGGTGCAAGAGACCCAGTACTTC
NA TRBJ1-2 13 TRBV5-6 NA CASRGVINYGYTF TGTGCCAGCAGGGGCGTTATCAACTATGGCTACACCTTC
NA TRBJ2-2 13 TRBV7-7 NA CASSLRDTGELFF TGTGCCAGCAGCTTACGGGACACCGGGGAGCTGTTTTTT
NA TRBJ2-3 14 TRBV5-1 NA CASSLDQDTDTQYF TGCGCCAGCAGCTTGGACCAGGACACAGATACGCAGTATTTT
NA TRBJ1-3 15 TRBV27 NA CASSPRGDSGNTIYF TGTGCCAGCAGTCCAAGGGGGGACTCTGGAAACACCATATATTTT
NA TRBJ2-7 14 TRBV5-6 NA CASSGGRRGREQYF TGTGCCAGCAGCGGAGGGAGGAGAGGGCGCGAGCAGTACTTC
NA TRBJ1-1 14 TRBV5-1 once CASSLDTFGTEAFF TGCGCCAGCAGCTTGGACACCTTCGGCACTGAAGCTTTCTTT